The source of this T cell receptor beta chain is a study of shared clonotypes between healthy human individuals (dated by TCRdb to between 2020 and 2021). Study-level background: A few men and a couple of women, aged 18 to 49 years, made up the cohort. For each donor, CD4 naive and CD4 memory were each run on three plates, CD8 naive on two plates, and CD8 memory on one plate. To estimate repertoire size and how much clonotypes are shared between individuals, the study performed deep sequencing of blood TCR repertoires from a few healthy adults. Different laboratories and diverse techniques were used to prepare libraries and sequence TCR repertoires, to increase sequencing depth and limit assay-specific biases. Per donor, leukapheresis produced somewhere between about 0.9 and 9.5 billion PBMCs. The paper's findings and limits, for the study overall: Pairwise subsampling indicated that sequencing depth was expected to affect the degree of clonotype sharing among donors. Incomplete sequencing was indicated by rarefaction of sorted-subset datasets, despite the large sequencing depth. Compared with non-shared clonotypes, clonotypes shared by all four sorted-subset donors had higher generation probabilities. Sharing across a few donors was observed for approximately 5% of naive CD4, 3% to 3.5% of naive CD8, 2% to 2.5% of memory CD4, and less than 0.45% of memory CD8 clonotypes. Sampling was restricted to blood, and TCR repertoires in tissue are likely to differ from TCR repertoires in blood. Larger estimated clonotype richness was generally found for naive subsets than for memory subsets. The small number of donors limited the genetic and exposure-history diversity represented.

Donors were healthy HIV-negative adults with no recently reported acute infections or vaccinations. All donors were Caucasian adults living in Nashville, Tennessee, USA. CD4+ T cells were enriched by magnetic negative selection; naive cells were then positively selected on CD45RA, and the negative fraction formed the memory subset. Blood was collected by leukapheresis, and PBMCs were isolated by Ficoll-Histopaque density gradient centrifugation and then cryopreserved in liquid nitrogen vapor phase. Purity and quantity of every magnetically sorted T cell population were checked by analytical flow cytometry. From each sorted fraction, genomic DNA was isolated and quantified by UV absorbance on a Nanodrop 2000c. Regarding this clone: Its antigen is still unknown. Per-base quality was not reported, and no clone a single base away is much larger than it.

The CDR3 measures 13 amino acids from cysteine to phenylalanine. The kept DNA is CDR3 alone, 39 bases in frame from the first base. V is cut by 1 base and J by 1 base, and the space between the germline ends is 5 bases. CDR1 and CDR2, per the germline V gene, are SGHRS and YFSETQ. TCR CDR3 regions were amplified from genomic DNA by multiplex PCR using the deep immunoSEQ assay. Genomic DNA extracted from each cell subset was distributed evenly over all wells of several immunoSEQ 96-well plates, and each plate served as one replicate. For sorted subsets, approximately 200 ng of genomic DNA, equivalent to around 30,000 T cell genomes, went into each replicate PCR. Purified libraries were measured with a Qubit 3.0 fluorometer, size-checked on a Bioanalyzer 2100, and measured again with the KAPA Library Quantification kit. Every immunoSEQ 96-well plate was sequenced on a dedicated single-read 150-cycle Illumina NextSeq 550 flow cell. As for the original processing: The immunoSEQ output contained only junctional sequences without quality scores, so filtering could not match that applied to full-length reads. Sequences were annotated with PyIR, a Python wrapper for IgBLAST v1.9, and V/J genes and CDR3 were assigned using IMGT germline references. Any read was removed if the V/J assignment was weak (E-value above 1e-6), the CDR3 was missing, or the read contained stop codons, out-of-frame junctions, or ambiguous translated residues. V3J clonotypes were defined as sequences sharing the same inferred V gene, J gene, and CDR3 amino acid sequence. The percentage overlap between two repertoires was calculated by dividing the number of shared unique clonotypes by the size of the smaller repertoire. Three approaches were used to assess repertoire richness: RTK rarefaction, the Chao1 estimator, and Recon v2.1 estimates of unobserved clonotypes. Generation probabilities for all TCRbeta clonotypes obtained by the gDNA method from a handful of donors were computed using OLGA. TCRdb retrieved this table from immuneACCESS and kept in-frame rearrangements only. Not all clones are present; in checked studies, unresolved V genes account for under half, and no reason is known for the remainder. V, J and clone size were drawn from that table, and D and trimming were deduced from the DNA. The sample has over a million clones on record, around 82% of them singletons. The leading ten clones occupy more than 0.5% of the sample.

Sequencing was performed on memory CD4+ T cells from PBMCs. This specimen's cell subset or site label, per the study, means: CD45RA-negative fraction. The TCR originated in a young man in good health. Some clones in this sample may be carry-over from other donors' samples. The rearrangement combines TRBV5-1 with TRBJ1-1; there is no confident call for the D gene. The CDR3 protein: CASSLNENTEAFF. The sequence in DNA is TGCGCCAGCAGCTTGAACGAGAACACTGAAGCTTTCTTT.